The next 15 T cell receptor beta chains were all read from a single sample in a study of breast tumors, draining lymph nodes, adjacent tissues. TCRdb passed the multiplex PCR reads through MiXCR, listing each CDR3 protein once. This table holds about 200,000 distinct CDR3 sequences, around a third found once. Axillary draining lymph nodes of breast cancer patients supplied the node samples. Sequences were obtained from axillary lymph node tissue. The receptor set was obtained from a female donor with breast cancer. Some clones in this sample may be carry-over from other donors' samples.

The chain carries TRBV10-3 and TRBJ2-5, with a tentative D call TRBD1 (6 bases). Trimming shortened V by 6 bases and J by 1 base, and 9 bases separated the two germline ends. CDR3 length: 13 residues. Germline values: CDR1 ENHRY, CDR2 SYGVKD. The CDR3 region has the DNA TGTGCCATCAGCACAGGGTTCCAAGAGACCCAGTACTTC. It codes for CAISTGFQETQYF.

This clonotype was observed many times. V is TRBV3-1 and J is TRBJ2-3; D unclear. The CDR3 contains 14 residues. Germline lookup yields CDR1 LGHDT and CDR2 YNNKEL (reference sequence). Between the trimmed V and J ends, which lost 4 bases and 5 bases, there was a span of 13 bases. The CDR3 DNA follows: TGTGCCAGCAGCCCCCCAGGAGCGAGAGATACGCAGTATTTT. The encoded protein is CASSPPGARDTQYF.

This clonotype has ten or more counts. This CDR3 reads CASSLGLAGDGTGELFF. In DNA form, the CDR3 reads TGCGCCAGCAGCTTGGGACTAGCGGGAGACGGTACCGGGGAGCTGTTTTTT. This chain joins TRBV5-1 and TRBJ2-2; 12 bases are shared with TRBD2. The trim removed 0 bases at V and 5 bases at J, leaving 5 bases unmatched. This CDR3 is 17 amino acids long. The germline V gene encodes CDR1 SGHRS and CDR2 YFSETQ.

This clonotype was counted at least ten times. DNA for the CDR3: TGTGCCATCAGTGAGTCGATCCAGGGGCAACAGCCCCAGCATTTT. It encodes CAISESIQGQQPQHF. The genes are TRBV10-3 and TRBJ1-5, with D perhaps TRBD1 (6 bases). Germline V CDR1 and CDR2: ENHRY, SYGVKD. The CDR3 length is 15 residues. V was cut by 0 bases and J by 7 bases, with 13 bases left in between.

This clonotype was observed at least ten times. The rearrangement links TRBV6-2 or TRBV6-3 to TRBJ1-5; 9 positions agree with TRBD1. Germline V gene lookup returns CDR1 MNHEY and CDR2 SVGEGT. The trim removed 1 base at V and 4 bases at J, leaving 5 bases unmatched. The CDR3 consists of 16 residues. The CDR3 protein is CASSYWGGQGNQPQHF. The CDR3 coding sequence is TGTGCCAGCAGTTACTGGGGGGGACAGGGAAATCAGCCCCAGCATTTT.

The chain uses TRBV10-2 and TRBJ2-2; D not resolved. The V end was cut by 1 base, the J end by 0 bases, with 6 bases between. The CDR3 spans 15 residues. Germline V gene sequence: CDR1 WSHSY, CDR2 SAAADI. Here the CDR3 reads CASSEFSPNTGELFF. The CDR3 DNA is TGCGCCAGCAGTGAGTTTAGCCCGAACACCGGGGAGCTGTTTTTT.

Many counts were recorded for this clonotype. V is TRBV20-1 and J is TRBJ2-3, with 9 positions matching TRBD1. Losses at the gene ends were 0 bases for V and 3 bases for J; bases not matched to a gene: 19. Germline values: CDR1 DFQATT, CDR2 SNEGSKA (reference sequence). The CDR3 loop spans 20 amino acids. The CDR3 is CSARERQPGTGLLRTDTQYF. CDR3 nucleotides: TGCAGTGCTAGAGAGCGCCAACCCGGGACAGGGCTATTGCGGACAGATACGCAGTATTTT.

This clonotype has a count of ten or more. This chain joins TRBV20-1 and TRBJ2-5, with 11 bases aligning to TRBD2. Germline assignment: CDR1 DFQATT and CDR2 SNEGSKA (reference sequence). The J segment lost 5 bases and the V segment lost 2 bases, leaving 22 bases of the junction unmatched. The CDR3 runs to 20 residues. The CDR3 DNA follows: TGCAGTGCTAGAATCTACCCTCGAATAGCGGGAGGGCTTTATGATGAGACCCAGTACTTC. It translates to CSARIYPRIAGGLYDETQYF.

Comments on this clonotype: This sequence may be a read error, since a much larger clone differs from it by one base. The V and J genes are TRBV19 and TRBJ2-5; possible D gene TRBD2, 7 bases. This CDR3 contains 14 residues. Per the germline V gene, CDR1 is LNHDA and CDR2 is SQIVND (reference sequence). The CDR3 sequence: CAGSMRGRKETQYF. The CDR3 DNA is TGTGCCGGTAGTATGCGGGGGCGCAAAGAGACCCAGTACTTC.

In this sample, this clonotype turned up many times. The chain has TRBV30 and TRBJ2-7; 11 positions agree with TRBD1. Germline V lookup: CDR1 GTSNPN, CDR2 SVGIG (reference sequence). The ends lost 4 bases at V and 3 bases at J; junction bases unmatched: 5. The CDR3 has 14 amino acids. The CDR3 DNA reads as TGTGCCTGGACAACCGGGACAGGGGGCTACGAGCAGTACTTC. Protein product: CAWTTGTGGYEQYF.

At least ten counts were recorded for this clonotype. The chain joins TRBV9 to TRBJ2-1, with 8 nucleotides matching TRBD1. This CDR3 is built from 15 residues. Germline CDR1 and CDR2: SGDLS and YYNGEE. V was clipped by 4 bases and J by 0 bases; unmatched bases: 3. CDR3 loop: CASSPDRVSYNEQFF. The CDR3 DNA reads TGTGCCAGCAGCCCGGACAGGGTCTCCTACAATGAGCAGTTCTTC.

Details on this clonotype: A clone one base away is much larger, so this may be a read error. V gene TRBV5-8 combines with J gene TRBJ2-5; 14 bases are a match to TRBD2. The J segment lost 2 bases and the V segment lost 3 bases, leaving 12 bases of the junction unmatched. The CDR3 covers 19 residues. CDR1 SGHTS and CDR2 YDEGEE come from the germline V gene. The CDR3 region is CASSSTFATSGREQETQYF. The CDR3 DNA follows: TGTGCCAGCAGCTCCACTTTCGCGACTAGCGGGAGGGAACAAGAGACCCAGTACTTC.

This clonotype showed up many times. DNA of the CDR3: TGTGCCAGCAGCTTAGTGGGTCCGGCAAGCGAGCAGTACTTC. Its protein product is CASSLVGPASEQYF. This sequence joins TRBV7-2 and TRBJ2-7; D not certain. Germline assignment: CDR1 SGHTA and CDR2 FQGNSA. The CDR3 consists of 14 residues. Trimming pared 1 base from V and 6 bases from J, leaving 13 bases between.

In this sample, this clonotype turned up many times. The rearrangement joins TRBV30 to TRBJ1-4, with D possibly TRBD1 on 5 matching bases. Between the trimmed V and J ends, which lost 1 base and 7 bases, there was a span of 13 bases. Germline loops: CDR1 GTSNPN, CDR2 SVGIG (reference sequence). The CDR3 length is 14 residues. The CDR3: CAWSGTGGGEKLFF. The DNA for the CDR3 is TGTGCCTGGAGTGGGACCGGGGGAGGTGAAAAACTGTTTTTT.

V gene TRBV28 combines with J gene TRBJ2-2, with a possible D match to TRBD2 (6 bases). The CDR3 runs 14 residues. CDR1 is MDHEN and CDR2 is SYDVKM in the germline V gene. V was cut by 5 bases and J by 4 bases, with 11 bases left in between. CDR3 in DNA: TGTGCCAGCAGTCGGGGAGGCCGCACCGGGGAGCTGTTTTTT. The encoded protein is CASSRGGRTGELFF.